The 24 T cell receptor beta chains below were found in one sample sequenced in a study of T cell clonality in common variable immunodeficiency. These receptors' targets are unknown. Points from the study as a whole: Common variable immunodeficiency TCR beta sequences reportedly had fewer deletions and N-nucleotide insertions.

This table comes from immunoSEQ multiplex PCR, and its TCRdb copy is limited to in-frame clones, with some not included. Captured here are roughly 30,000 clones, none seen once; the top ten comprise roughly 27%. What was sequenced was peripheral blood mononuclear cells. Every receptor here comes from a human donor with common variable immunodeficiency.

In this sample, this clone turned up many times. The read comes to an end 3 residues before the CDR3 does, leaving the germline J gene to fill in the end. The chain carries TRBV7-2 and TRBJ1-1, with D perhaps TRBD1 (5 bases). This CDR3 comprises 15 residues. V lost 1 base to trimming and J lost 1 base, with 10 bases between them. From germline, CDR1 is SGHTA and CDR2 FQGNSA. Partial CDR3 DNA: TGTGCCAGCAGCTTAGGGGACTCAACGAACACTGAA. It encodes CASSLGDSTNTE. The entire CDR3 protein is CASSLGDSTNTEAFF.

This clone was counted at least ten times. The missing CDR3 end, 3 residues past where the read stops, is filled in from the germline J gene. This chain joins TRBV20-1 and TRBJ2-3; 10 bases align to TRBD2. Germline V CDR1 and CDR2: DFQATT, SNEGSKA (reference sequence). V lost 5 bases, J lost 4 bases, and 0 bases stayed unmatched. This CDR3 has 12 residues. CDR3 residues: CSAGLAADTQYF. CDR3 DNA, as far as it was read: TGCAGTGCTGGACTAGCGGCAGATACG.

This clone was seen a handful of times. The DNA read from the CDR3 is TGTGCCAGCAGCTTGGGACAGCGAAATGGC. Protein: CASSLGQRNG. The whole CDR3 is CASSLGQRNGYTF. The chain is built from TRBV7-9 and TRBJ1-2; TRBD1 matches 7 bases. The read gets to within 3 residues of the CDR3 end, and the germline J gene fills in the rest. With 3 bases clipped from V and 6 bases from J, the junction kept 4 bases outside the gene matches. The CDR3 spans 13 residues. From germline, CDR1 is SEHNR and CDR2 FQNEAQ (reference sequence).

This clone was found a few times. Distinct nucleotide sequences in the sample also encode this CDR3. CDR3 in amino acids: CASSMGQFGSGNTIYF. CDR3 DNA (partial): TGTGCCAGTAGTATGGGACAGTTCGGCTCTGGAAACACC. The rearrangement joins TRBV19 to TRBJ1-3; 7 positions agree with TRBD1. The DNA ends 3 residues before the CDR3 does, and the rest of the CDR3 is filled in from the germline J gene. Germline assignment: CDR1 LNHDA and CDR2 SQIVND (reference sequence). Trimming took 3 bases from V and 0 from J; bases not matched to a gene: 5. The CDR3 totals 16 residues.

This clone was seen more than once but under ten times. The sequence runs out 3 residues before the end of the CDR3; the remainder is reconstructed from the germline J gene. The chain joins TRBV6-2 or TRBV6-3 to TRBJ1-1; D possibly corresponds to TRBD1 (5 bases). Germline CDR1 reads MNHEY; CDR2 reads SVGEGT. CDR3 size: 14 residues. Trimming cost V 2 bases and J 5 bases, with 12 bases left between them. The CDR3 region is CASSYGGSETEAFF. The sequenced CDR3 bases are TGTGCCAGCAGTTACGGGGGGTCGGAGACTGAA.

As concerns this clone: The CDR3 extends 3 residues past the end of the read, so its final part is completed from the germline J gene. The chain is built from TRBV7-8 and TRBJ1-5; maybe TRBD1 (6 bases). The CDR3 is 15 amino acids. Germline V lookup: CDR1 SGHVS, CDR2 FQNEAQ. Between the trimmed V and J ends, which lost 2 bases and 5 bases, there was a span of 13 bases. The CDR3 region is CASSLTGQMYQPQHF. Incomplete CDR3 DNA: TGTGCCAGCAGCTTAACCGGACAGATGTATCAGCCC.

The CDR3 here is CASSLSSGPTDTQYF. The CDR3 DNA, read in part, is TGTGCCAGCAGCTTATCATCAGGGCCGACAGATACG. The chain is built from TRBV7-2 and TRBJ2-3, with D possibly TRBD1 on 5 matching bases. The observed sequence ends 3 residues before the CDR3 terminus, with the missing tail filled in from the germline J gene. CDR1 is SGHTA and CDR2 is FQGNSA in the germline V gene. The ends were cut back, 2 bases at V and 3 bases at J, with 12 bases in the middle. The CDR3 has 15 residues.

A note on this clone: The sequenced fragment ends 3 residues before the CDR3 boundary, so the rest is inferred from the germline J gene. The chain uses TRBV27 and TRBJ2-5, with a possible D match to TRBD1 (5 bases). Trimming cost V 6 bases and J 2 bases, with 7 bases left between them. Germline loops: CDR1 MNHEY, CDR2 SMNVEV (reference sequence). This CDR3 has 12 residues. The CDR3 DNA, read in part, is TGTGCCAGCAGGACAGCGCAAGAGACC. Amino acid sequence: CASRTAQET. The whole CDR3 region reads CASRTAQETQYF.

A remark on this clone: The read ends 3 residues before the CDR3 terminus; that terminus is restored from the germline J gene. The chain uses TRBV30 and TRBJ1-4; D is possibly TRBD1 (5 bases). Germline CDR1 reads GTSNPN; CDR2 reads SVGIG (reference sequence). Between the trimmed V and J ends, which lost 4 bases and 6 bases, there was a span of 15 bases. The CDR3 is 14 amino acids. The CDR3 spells CAWTPPRGDEKLFF. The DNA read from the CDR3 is TGTGCCTGGACCCCCCCCCGGGGGGATGAAAAA.

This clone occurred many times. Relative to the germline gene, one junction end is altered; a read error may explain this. The CDR3 sequence is CASSTGQGANEKLFF. The part of the CDR3 DNA that was read is TGCGCCAGCAGCACCGGACAGGGGGCAAACGAAAAA. The chain has TRBV4-2 and TRBJ1-4; 11 nucleotides align to TRBD1. The CDR3 extends 3 residues past the end of the read, so its final part is completed from the germline J gene. From germline, CDR1 is LGHNA and CDR2 YNFKEQ. The CDR3 length is 15 residues.

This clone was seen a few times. The CDR3: CASRKTGGGYTF. Partial CDR3 DNA: TGTGCCAGCAGAAAGACAGGGGGTGGC. The chain has TRBV7-9 and TRBJ1-2; 9 bases are shared with TRBD1. The read terminates 3 residues before the CDR3 end, so the remaining end is supplied by the germline J gene. CDR1 and CDR2 from the germline V gene are SEHNR and FQNEAQ (reference sequence). This CDR3 contains 12 residues. The V and J ends lost 6 bases and 7 bases, in that order; junction bases with no gene match: 3.

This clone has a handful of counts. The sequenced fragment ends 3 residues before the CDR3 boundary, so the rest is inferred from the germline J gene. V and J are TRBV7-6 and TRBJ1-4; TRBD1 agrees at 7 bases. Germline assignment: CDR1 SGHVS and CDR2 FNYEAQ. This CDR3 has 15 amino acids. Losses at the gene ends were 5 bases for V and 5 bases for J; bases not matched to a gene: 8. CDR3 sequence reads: CASSAQGQLNEKLFF. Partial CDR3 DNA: TGTGCCAGCAGCGCGCAGGGACAGTTAAATGAAAAA.

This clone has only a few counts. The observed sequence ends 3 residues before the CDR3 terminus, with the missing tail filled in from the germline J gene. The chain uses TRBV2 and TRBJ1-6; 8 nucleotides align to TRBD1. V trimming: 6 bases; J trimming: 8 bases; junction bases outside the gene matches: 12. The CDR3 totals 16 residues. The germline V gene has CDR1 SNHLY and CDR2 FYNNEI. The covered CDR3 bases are TGTGCCAGCAGCCAACAGGGGGTGGGGATAGATTCACCC. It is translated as CASSQQGVGIDSP. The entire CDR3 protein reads CASSQQGVGIDSPLHF.

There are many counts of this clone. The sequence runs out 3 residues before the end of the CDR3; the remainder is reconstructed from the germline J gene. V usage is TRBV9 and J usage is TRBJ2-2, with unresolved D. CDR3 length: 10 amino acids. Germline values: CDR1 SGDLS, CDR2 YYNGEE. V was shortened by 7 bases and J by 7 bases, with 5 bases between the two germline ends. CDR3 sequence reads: CASGNGELFF. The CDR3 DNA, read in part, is TGTGCCAGCGGCAACGGGGAG.

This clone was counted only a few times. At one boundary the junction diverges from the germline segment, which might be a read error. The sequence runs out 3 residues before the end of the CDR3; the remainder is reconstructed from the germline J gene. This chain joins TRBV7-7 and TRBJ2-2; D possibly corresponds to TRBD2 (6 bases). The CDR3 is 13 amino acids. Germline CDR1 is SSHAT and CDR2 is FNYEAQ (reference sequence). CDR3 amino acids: CASSSGDTGELFF. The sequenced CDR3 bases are TGTGCTAGCAGCTCGGGGGACACCGGGGAG.

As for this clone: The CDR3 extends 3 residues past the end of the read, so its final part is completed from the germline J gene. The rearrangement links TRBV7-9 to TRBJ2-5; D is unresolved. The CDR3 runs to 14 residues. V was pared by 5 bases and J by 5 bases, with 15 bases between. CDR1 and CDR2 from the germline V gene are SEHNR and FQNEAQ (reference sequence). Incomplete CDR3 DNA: TGTGCCAGCAGCCTAAAGGCGCTAGTGGAGACC. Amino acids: CASSLKALVET. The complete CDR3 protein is CASSLKALVETQYF.

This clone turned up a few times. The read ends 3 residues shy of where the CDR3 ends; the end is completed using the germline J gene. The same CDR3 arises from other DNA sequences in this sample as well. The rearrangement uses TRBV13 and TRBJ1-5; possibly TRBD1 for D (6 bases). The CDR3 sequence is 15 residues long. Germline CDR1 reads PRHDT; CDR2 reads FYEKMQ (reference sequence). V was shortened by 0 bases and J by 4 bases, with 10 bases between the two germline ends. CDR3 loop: CASSLGPRGNQPQHF. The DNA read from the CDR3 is TGTGCCAGCAGCTTAGGCCCGAGGGGGAATCAGCCC. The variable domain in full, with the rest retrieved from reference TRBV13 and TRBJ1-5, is AAGVIQSPRHLIKEKRETATLKCYPIPRHDTVYWYQQGPGQDPQFLISFYEKMQSDKGSIPDRFSAQQFSDYHSELNMSSLELGDSALYFCASSLGPRGNQPQHFGDGTRLSIL.

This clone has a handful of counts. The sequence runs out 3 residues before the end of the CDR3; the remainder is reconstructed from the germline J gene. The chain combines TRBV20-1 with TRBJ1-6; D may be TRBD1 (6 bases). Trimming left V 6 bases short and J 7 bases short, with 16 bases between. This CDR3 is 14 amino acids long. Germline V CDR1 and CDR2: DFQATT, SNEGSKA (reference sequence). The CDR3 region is CSAVTDRRNSPLHF. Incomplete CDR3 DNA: TGCAGTGCGGTAACGGACAGAAGGAATTCACCC.

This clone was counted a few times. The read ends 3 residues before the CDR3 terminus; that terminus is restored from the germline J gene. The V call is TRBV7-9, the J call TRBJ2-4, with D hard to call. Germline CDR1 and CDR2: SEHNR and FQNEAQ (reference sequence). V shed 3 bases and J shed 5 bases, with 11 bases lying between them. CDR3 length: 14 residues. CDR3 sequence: CASSFGRAENIQYF. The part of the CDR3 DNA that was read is TGTGCCAGCAGCTTCGGTAGGGCCGAAAACATT.

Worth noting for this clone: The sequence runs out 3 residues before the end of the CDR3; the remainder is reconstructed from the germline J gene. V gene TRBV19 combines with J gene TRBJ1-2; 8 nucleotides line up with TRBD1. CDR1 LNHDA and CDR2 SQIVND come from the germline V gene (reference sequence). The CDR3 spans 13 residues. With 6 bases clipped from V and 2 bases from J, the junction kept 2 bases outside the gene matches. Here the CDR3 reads CASRDRENYGYTF. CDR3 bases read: TGTGCCAGTAGGGACAGGGAGAACTATGGC.

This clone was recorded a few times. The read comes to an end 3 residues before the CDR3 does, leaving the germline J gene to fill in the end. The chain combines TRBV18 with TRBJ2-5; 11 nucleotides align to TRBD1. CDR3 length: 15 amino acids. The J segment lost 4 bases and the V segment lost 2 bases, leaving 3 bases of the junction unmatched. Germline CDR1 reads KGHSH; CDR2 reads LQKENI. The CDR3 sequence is CASSPGQGAGETQYF. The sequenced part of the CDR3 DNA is TGTGCCAGCTCACCAGGACAGGGGGCGGGAGAGACC.

CDR3 amino acids: CASSPGLAENKNIQYF. Incomplete CDR3 DNA: TGTGCCAGCTCACCGGGACTAGCGGAGAACAAAAACATT. The chain combines TRBV18 with TRBJ2-4; TRBD2 matches 11 bases. The read is 3 residues too short to cover the CDR3 end, so that end is filled in from the germline J gene. The CDR3 extends over 16 amino acids. The germline V gene has CDR1 KGHSH and CDR2 LQKENI. The V segment lost 3 bases and the J segment 3 bases; nucleotides outside the gene matches: 4.

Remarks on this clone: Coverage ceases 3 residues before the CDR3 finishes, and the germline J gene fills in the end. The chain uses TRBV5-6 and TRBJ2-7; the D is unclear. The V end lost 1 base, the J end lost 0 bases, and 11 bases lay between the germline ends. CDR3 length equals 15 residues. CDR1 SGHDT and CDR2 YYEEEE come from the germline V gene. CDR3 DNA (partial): TGTGCCAGCAGCTTGTTGTTAGCCCCCTCCTACGAG. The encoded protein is CASSLLLAPSYE. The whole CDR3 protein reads CASSLLLAPSYEQYF.

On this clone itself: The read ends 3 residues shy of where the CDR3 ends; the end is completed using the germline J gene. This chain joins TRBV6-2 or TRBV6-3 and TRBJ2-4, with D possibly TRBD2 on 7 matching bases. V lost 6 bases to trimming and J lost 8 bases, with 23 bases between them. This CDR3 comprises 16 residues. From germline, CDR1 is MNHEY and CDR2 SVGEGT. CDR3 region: CASSPYRGSGGDIQYF. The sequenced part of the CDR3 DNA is TGTGCCAGCAGCCCCTATAGGGGGAGTGGGGGGGACATT.